This TCR beta chain was found in a study of cytomegalovirus exposure and HLA in healthy donors. The CDR3 is made up of 15 amino acids. Trimming cost V 5 bases and J 2 bases; bases outside gene matches: 4. From germline, CDR1 is SNHLY and CDR2 FYNNEI. The study ran its PCR with 60 Vbeta and 13 Jbeta primers. The protocol was immunoSEQ multiplex PCR, while the TCRdb copy is restricted to in-frame clones and leaves out a portion. Among about 110,000 clones listed, roughly 71% were seen once. This sequence was found in a male donor in good health and CMV-seropositive. The chain uses TRBV2 and TRBJ2-3, with 10 bases that match TRBD2. Sequenced input: PBMCs. The CDR3 reads CASSYLAGATDTQYF. In DNA form, the CDR3 reads TGTGCCAGCAGTTATCTAGCGGGGGCCACAGATACGCAGTATTTT.